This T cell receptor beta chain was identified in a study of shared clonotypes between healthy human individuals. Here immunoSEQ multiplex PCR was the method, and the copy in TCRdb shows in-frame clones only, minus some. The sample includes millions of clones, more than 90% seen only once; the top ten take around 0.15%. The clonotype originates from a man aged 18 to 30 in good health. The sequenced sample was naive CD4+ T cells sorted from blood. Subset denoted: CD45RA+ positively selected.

The CDR3 sequence: CASSQAQEGELFF. CDR3 sequence (DNA): TGTGCCAGCAGCCAAGCCCAGGAAGGGGAGCTGTTTTTT. The rearrangement joins TRBV4-2 to TRBJ2-2, with no clear D. This CDR3 is built from 13 residues. With 1 base removed from V and 8 bases from J, the gap between germline ends came to 8 bases. From germline, CDR1 is LGHNA and CDR2 YNFKEQ.